These 21 T cell receptor beta chains were all obtained from the same sample, sequenced in a study of T cell responses to AZD1222 COVID-19 vaccine. Using immunoSEQ multiplex PCR, the repertoire was profiled, and TCRdb retains in-frame clones only, with some absent. The sample includes around 100,000 clones, more than 75% of them seen just once. Here the sequenced sample was peripheral blood, taken on day 0 of AZD1222 vaccination. These receptor sequences come from an adult in good health.

The V gene is TRBV7-8, the J gene TRBJ2-5; D perhaps matches TRBD1 (5 bases). The V and J ends lost 1 base and 6 bases respectively, with 24 bases between them. The CDR3 totals 18 residues. Germline CDR1 SGHVS, CDR2 FQNEAQ. CDR3 in amino acids: CASSLERAGLVRQKTQYF. The CDR3 DNA reads TGTGCCAGCAGCTTAGAAAGGGCAGGGTTAGTCAGGCAGAAGACCCAGTACTTC. The variable domain in full, completed from reference TRBV7-8 and TRBJ2-5, reads GAGVSQSPRYKVAKRGQDVALRCDPISGHVSLFWYQQALGQGPEFLTYFQNEAQLDKSGLPSDRFFAERPEGSVSTLKIQRTQQEDSAVYLCASSLERAGLVRQKTQYFGPGTRLLVL.

The CDR3 DNA reads as TGTGCCAGCAGTTTACCCTTAACAGGGGGGGCGAACACCGGGGAGCTGTTTTTT. As protein: CASSLPLTGGANTGELFF. This rearrangement joins TRBV28 to TRBJ2-2; D possibly corresponds to TRBD1 (8 bases). The CDR3 spans 18 residues. The germline CDR1 and CDR2 sequences are MDHEN and SYDVKM. V shed 2 bases and J shed 0 bases, with 16 bases lying between them.

With respect to this clone: Other nucleotide sequences in the sample specify the same CDR3. This chain joins TRBV5-4 and TRBJ1-2, with D uncertain. Germline values: CDR1 SGHNT, CDR2 YYREEE (reference sequence). There are 12 residues in the CDR3. Between the trimmed V and J ends, which lost 3 bases and 2 bases, there was a span of 5 bases. The CDR3: CASSSDNYGYTF. CDR3 coding DNA: TGTGCCAGCAGCTCTGACAACTATGGCTACACCTTC.

This sequence joins TRBV5-1 and TRBJ1-1; TRBD1 matches at 7 bases. Germline-derived CDR1 and CDR2 are SGHRS and YFSETQ. The CDR3 length is 15 residues. The V and J ends lost 0 bases and 6 bases, in that order; junction bases with no gene match: 8. CDR3 bases: TGCGCCAGCAGCTTGGCCCAGGGGGGACTCTCTGAAGCTTTCTTT. This encodes CASSLAQGGLSEAFF.

V is TRBV10-3 and J is TRBJ2-1; D remains ambiguous. The CDR3 contains 13 residues. Per the germline V gene, CDR1 is ENHRY and CDR2 is SYGVKD. Between the trimmed V and J ends, which lost 3 bases and 6 bases, there was a span of 9 bases. For the CDR3, the DNA is TGTGCCATCAGTGACCTAGTAAGCAATGAGCAGTTCTTC. This gives the protein CAISDLVSNEQFF.

This clone was counted many times. The chain carries TRBV2 and TRBJ2-7; D is unclear. The ends were cut back, 5 bases at V and 2 bases at J, with 4 bases in the middle. This CDR3 is built from 11 residues. Germline lookup yields CDR1 SNHLY and CDR2 FYNNEI. The CDR3 DNA follows: TGTGCCAGCAGTTCAGCCTACGAGCAGTACTTC. Protein: CASSSAYEQYF.

V gene TRBV13 combines with J gene TRBJ2-3, with 7 bases matching TRBD2. Trimming cost V 4 bases and J 3 bases; bases outside gene matches: 13. CDR1 is PRHDT, CDR2 FYEKMQ, per germline (reference sequence). The CDR3 length is 17 residues. The CDR3, as DNA: TGTGCCAGCAGCTCTTCCAGGGAGGGAGGGAGAACAGATACGCAGTATTTT. It encodes CASSSSREGGRTDTQYF.

This clone was observed a single time. The genes are TRBV6-5 and TRBJ2-5; D possibly corresponds to TRBD2 (6 bases). The CDR3 covers 12 residues. In germline, CDR1 is MNHEY, CDR2 SVGAGI. This CDR3 reads CTSGGTQETQYF. CDR3 DNA: TGTACTTCGGGCGGGACGCAAGAGACCCAGTACTTC.

The chain recombines TRBV5-1 with TRBJ1-2; D may be TRBD1 (5 bases). Germline V gene lookup returns CDR1 SGHRS and CDR2 YFSETQ. The CDR3 covers 13 residues. Trimming pared 0 bases from V and 8 bases from J, leaving 11 bases between. The CDR3 region has the DNA TGCGCCAGCAGCTTGGTTGGGACCGGAGGCTACACCTTC. Translation gives CASSLVGTGGYTF. Filled out from reference TRBV5-1 and TRBJ1-2, the complete variable domain reads KAGVTQTPRYLIKTRGQQVTLSCSPISGHRSVSWYQQTPGQGLQFLFEYFSETQRNKGNFPGRFSGRQFSNSRSEMNVSTLELGDSALYLCASSLVGTGGYTFGSGTRLTVV.

This clone was seen a single time. The chain links TRBV5-1 to TRBJ2-7; no reliable D call. V was shortened by 1 base and J by 5 bases, with 7 bases between the two germline ends. The CDR3 spans 12 residues. The germline gives CDR1 SGHRS, CDR2 YFSETQ. This CDR3 is CASSLRRNEQYF. Here the CDR3 DNA reads TGCGCCAGCAGCTTGCGGCGGAACGAGCAGTACTTC.

This clone was seen many times. The chain employs TRBV7-9 and TRBJ2-7; D possibly corresponds to TRBD2 (6 bases). Germline lookup yields CDR1 SEHNR and CDR2 FQNEAQ (reference sequence). Trimming shortened V by 3 bases and J by 5 bases, and 11 bases separated the two germline ends. The CDR3 has 13 amino acids. CDR3 sequence reads: CASSFQRVNEQYF. CDR3 in DNA: TGTGCCAGCAGCTTCCAGCGGGTGAACGAGCAGTACTTC.

The gene calls are TRBV6-2 or TRBV6-3 and TRBJ2-1; 7 nucleotides align to TRBD2. Trimming at V came to 4 bases and at J to 7 bases, leaving 16 bases not matched to a gene. The germline V gene encodes CDR1 MNHEY and CDR2 SVGEGT. This CDR3 has 17 residues. The CDR3 protein is CASSSHGLAGEANEQFF. The CDR3 coding sequence is TGTGCCAGCAGTTCCCATGGGTTGGCGGGGGAGGCAAATGAGCAGTTCTTC.

The chain couples TRBV28 to TRBJ2-7, with TRBD1 matching over 7 bases. This CDR3 contains 15 residues. After removal of 5 bases from V and 3 bases from J, the junction contained 10 bases not matched to a gene. Germline assignment: CDR1 MDHEN and CDR2 SYDVKM. The CDR3 is CASSDRTGLSYEQYF. For the CDR3, the DNA is TGTGCCAGCAGTGATCGGACAGGACTTAGCTACGAGCAGTACTTC.

In DNA form, the CDR3 reads TGCGCCAGCAGCACTAATAATCAGCCCCAGCATTTT. Its translation: CASSTNNQPQHF. The gene calls are TRBV5-1 and TRBJ1-5, with D unresolved. V lost 4 bases, J lost 4 bases, and 6 bases lay in between. This CDR3 is 12 amino acids long. CDR1 and CDR2 from the germline V gene are SGHRS and YFSETQ. The whole variable domain, filled in from reference TRBV5-1 and TRBJ1-5, reads KAGVTQTPRYLIKTRGQQVTLSCSPISGHRSVSWYQQTPGQGLQFLFEYFSETQRNKGNFPGRFSGRQFSNSRSEMNVSTLELGDSALYLCASSTNNQPQHFGDGTRLSIL.

V and J are TRBV29-1 and TRBJ2-7; the D gene is possibly TRBD2 (5 bases). The CDR3 is 12 amino acids. V was cut by 1 base and J by 3 bases, with 7 bases left in between. The germline V gene has CDR1 SQVTM and CDR2 ANQGSEA. CDR3 coding DNA: TGCAGCGTTGAAGCGGGGAACTACGAGCAGTACTTC. This sequence encodes CSVEAGNYEQYF.

This clone was seen a handful of times. The same CDR3 is also encoded by other DNA sequences in this sample. V is TRBV5-6 and J is TRBJ2-7; 8 bases line up with TRBD1. CDR3 length: 14 residues. After removal of 4 bases from V and 4 bases from J, the junction contained 7 bases not matched to a gene. Germline V gene data show CDR1 as SGHDT and CDR2 as YYEEEE. DNA of the CDR3: TGTGCCAGCAGCCTAGGACAGGGTCGGTACGAGCAGTACTTC. Encoded protein: CASSLGQGRYEQYF.

The rearrangement links TRBV5-1 to TRBJ2-7, with D hard to call. Between the trimmed V and J ends, which lost 2 bases and 0 bases, there was a span of 9 bases. This CDR3 region has 14 residues. CDR1 is SGHRS and CDR2 is YFSETQ in the germline V gene. The CDR3, as DNA: TGCGCCAGCAGCTTAGGGCCCAACTCCTACGAGCAGTACTTC. Amino acid sequence: CASSLGPNSYEQYF. Variable domain in full (rest from reference TRBV5-1 and TRBJ2-7): KAGVTQTPRYLIKTRGQQVTLSCSPISGHRSVSWYQQTPGQGLQFLFEYFSETQRNKGNFPGRFSGRQFSNSRSEMNVSTLELGDSALYLCASSLGPNSYEQYFGPGTRLTVT.

This clone was counted between two and nine times. V usage is TRBV7-2 and J usage is TRBJ2-3; D tentatively reads TRBD1 or TRBD2 (7 bases each). V lost 8 bases, J lost 5 bases, and 17 bases lay in between. Germline assignment: CDR1 SGHTA and CDR2 FQGNSA. This CDR3 region has 14 residues. The DNA for the CDR3 is TGTGCCAGCTCCCTCAGGGGGAGGGAAGATACGCAGTATTTT. This gives the protein CASSLRGREDTQYF.

A few counts support this clone. The chain recombines TRBV7-9 with TRBJ2-1; TRBD2 matches 7 bases. V lost 5 bases, J lost 4 bases, and 8 bases stayed unmatched. The CDR3 extends over 15 amino acids. Germline V gives CDR1 SEHNR, CDR2 FQNEAQ (reference sequence). DNA for the CDR3: TGTGCCAGCAGCCACCGGACTAGAAATTACAATGAGCAGTTCTTC. Encoded protein: CASSHRTRNYNEQFF.

This sequence joins TRBV7-8 and TRBJ1-2, with a possible D match to TRBD1 (6 bases). V shed 4 bases and J shed 2 bases, with 14 bases lying between them. Germline V gives CDR1 SGHVS, CDR2 FQNEAQ. The CDR3 is made up of 15 amino acids. The CDR3 here is CASSSNPGANYGYTF. In DNA form, the CDR3 reads TGTGCCAGCAGCTCGAACCCAGGGGCCAACTATGGCTACACCTTC.

The J gene is TRBJ1-5, the V gene TRBV6-5; possible D gene TRBD1, 5 bases. Germline CDR1 is MNHEY and CDR2 is SVGAGI. V lost 4 bases and J lost 2, with 15 bases in between. This CDR3 contains 16 residues. The CDR3 spells CASSSRGTAGNQPQHF. CDR3 DNA sequence: TGTGCCAGCAGTTCCCGGGGCACAGCGGGCAATCAGCCCCAGCATTTT.